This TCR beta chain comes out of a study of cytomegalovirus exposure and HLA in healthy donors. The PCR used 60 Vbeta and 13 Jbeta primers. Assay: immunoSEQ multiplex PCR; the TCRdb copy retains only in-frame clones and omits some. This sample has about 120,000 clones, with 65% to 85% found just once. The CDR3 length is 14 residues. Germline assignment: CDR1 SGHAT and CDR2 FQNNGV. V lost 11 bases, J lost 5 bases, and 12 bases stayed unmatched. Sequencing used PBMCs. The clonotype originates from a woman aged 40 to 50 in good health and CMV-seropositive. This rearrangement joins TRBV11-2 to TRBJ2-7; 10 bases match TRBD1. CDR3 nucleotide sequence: TGTGCCTCCGTCGAGGGACAGGGGTCCCACGAGCAGTACTTC. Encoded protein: CASVEGQGSHEQYF.